The rows below give T cell receptor beta chains drawn from one sample of a study of blood T cells in healthy people across ages. Each CDR3 protein is one row after TCRdb ran MiXCR on the 5' RACE reads. This sample has about 1.6 million distinct CDR3 sequences; around 35% occur once, and the top ten carry over 9%. The sample was blood. The receptor set was obtained from a woman under 40 in good health. Both conserved end residues are part of each CDR3. The D gene is left open where the match is weak. Size is stated for part of the rows, as once, few or many counts, or as a class when the clone is expanded.

J: TRBJ2-1; D: TRBD1; size: few; V: TRBV18; DNA: TGTGCCAGCTCACCCGACAGGGGAGGTTACAATGAGCAGTTCTTC; CDR3: CASSPDRGGYNEQFF
J: TRBJ2-5; D: TRBD2; size: once; V: TRBV5-1; DNA: TGCGCCAGCAGCTTGGGCGGGACTAGCGACCAAAAGACCCAGTACTTC; CDR3: CASSLGGTSDQKTQYF
J: TRBJ2-5; D: .; size: .; V: TRBV27; DNA: TGTGCCAGCAGTGCCGAAAGAGAGACCCAGTACTTC; CDR3: CASSAERETQYF
J: TRBJ2-7; D: TRBD2; size: .; V: TRBV13; DNA: TGTGCCAGCAGCTTATATAGCGGGAGGGACGAGCAGTACTTC; CDR3: CASSLYSGRDEQYF
J: TRBJ2-7; D: TRBD2; size: .; V: TRBV6-2/TRBV6-3; DNA: TGTGCCAGCAGGGCCCTAGCGGGGACCTCCTACGAGCAGTACTTC; CDR3: CASRALAGTSYEQYF
J: TRBJ2-3; D: .; size: .; V: TRBV7-8; DNA: TGTGCCAGCACCCTAGGGGGGACTCAATACACAGATACGCAGTATTTT; CDR3: CASTLGGTQYTDTQYF
J: TRBJ2-4; D: .; size: .; V: TRBV20-1; DNA: TGCAGTGCTAGAAGGAACCTAGCACGGGGCCCCAAAAACATTCAGTACTTC; CDR3: CSARRNLARGPKNIQYF
J: TRBJ2-3; D: .; size: .; V: TRBV11-1; DNA: TGTGCCAGCAGCACCACAGGGAGTATGGCGTATACGCAGTATTTT; CDR3: CASSTTGSMAYTQYF
J: TRBJ1-1; D: .; size: .; V: TRBV20-1; DNA: TGCAGTGCGATCCAGGGGCTGCGGATGAACACTGAAGCTTTCTTT; CDR3: CSAIQGLRMNTEAFF
J: TRBJ2-3; D: .; size: few; V: TRBV3-1; DNA: TGTGCCAGCAGCCAACAGGGGTGGGGGGGCACAGATACGCAGTATTTT; CDR3: CASSQQGWGGTDTQYF
J: TRBJ2-7; D: TRBD2; size: .; V: TRBV4-1; DNA: TGCGCCAGCAGCCAAGATCTCGCGGGAGGAACCGAGCAGTACTTC; CDR3: CASSQDLAGGTEQYF
J: TRBJ2-7; D: TRBD2; size: .; V: TRBV28; DNA: TGTGCCAGCAGTGCACTAGCGGGAGGGCCAGGTTACGAGCAGTACTTC; CDR3: CASSALAGGPGYEQYF
J: TRBJ2-7; D: .; size: few; V: TRBV28; DNA: TGTGCCAGCAGTTGGGGGGGCGCTTCCTACGAGCAGTACTTC; CDR3: CASSWGGASYEQYF
J: TRBJ2-7; D: TRBD2; size: few; V: TRBV4-2; DNA: TGTGCCAGCAGCCAAGAGGCGGGAGGCCCCAACGAGCAGTACTTC; CDR3: CASSQEAGGPNEQYF
J: TRBJ1-5; D: .; size: once; V: TRBV6-4; DNA: TGTGCCAGCAGAGAGCAGGGTGGTAGCAATCAGCCCCAGCATTTT; CDR3: CASREQGGSNQPQHF
J: TRBJ2-1; D: TRBD1; size: .; V: TRBV28; DNA: TGTGCCAGCAGTACCAAGGGGGCTGTCAAATGGAATGAGCAGTTCTTC; CDR3: CASSTKGAVKWNEQFF
J: TRBJ1-1; D: .; size: few; V: TRBV7-9; DNA: TGTGCCAGCAGCACGGAAATCGATGAAGCTTTCTTT; CDR3: CASSTEIDEAFF
J: TRBJ2-2; D: .; size: .; V: TRBV5-4; DNA: TGTGCCAGCAGCCCTACGTGGGCGGGGCCCCCCGGGGAGCTGTTTTTT; CDR3: CASSPTWAGPPGELFF
J: TRBJ2-7; D: TRBD1; size: many; V: TRBV5-1; DNA: TGCGCCAGCAGCTTCCTCGAGAACAGGGGGGTCATCTACGAGCAGTACTTC; CDR3: CASSFLENRGVIYEQYF
J: TRBJ2-1; D: .; size: .; V: TRBV20-1; DNA: TGCAGTGCTGAACTCTCCTACAATGAGCAGTTCTTC; CDR3: CSAELSYNEQFF
J: TRBJ1-2; D: .; size: .; V: TRBV6-2/TRBV6-3; DNA: TGTGCCAGCGGTTCACGAAGGACACAGACTAACTATGGCTACACCTTC; CDR3: CASGSRRTQTNYGYTF
J: TRBJ2-5; D: .; size: few; V: TRBV29-1; DNA: TGCAGCGCCAAAGGGGGGGGGCCGGGAGAGACCCAGTACTTC; CDR3: CSAKGGGPGETQYF
J: TRBJ2-5; D: TRBD1; size: .; V: TRBV6-5; DNA: TGTGCCAGCATCCGTACAGGGGGCGGGGAGACCCAGTACTTC; CDR3: CASIRTGGGETQYF
J: TRBJ1-1; D: TRBD1; size: few; V: TRBV27; DNA: TGTGCCAGCAGACCTGGGACAGGGGGCTGGAACACTGAAGCTTTCTTT; CDR3: CASRPGTGGWNTEAFF
J: TRBJ2-3; D: .; size: .; V: TRBV20-1; DNA: TGCGGCCCGGGGGTTCAAGCGGGCACAGATACGCAGTATTTT; CDR3: CGPGVQAGTDTQYF
J: TRBJ2-5; D: .; size: many; V: TRBV29-1; DNA: TGCAGCGTCCGACATCCGGGGCGAGAGACCCAGTACTTC; CDR3: CSVRHPGRETQYF
J: TRBJ2-1; D: TRBD1; size: few; V: TRBV4-2; DNA: TGTGCCAGCAGCCACTCCAACTTGGACAGGGCGTCCTCCTACAATGAGCAGTTCTTC; CDR3: CASSHSNLDRASSYNEQFF
J: TRBJ2-3; D: .; size: .; V: TRBV19; DNA: TGTGCCAGTAGTGCCACCTTAGGGCACACAGATACGCAGTATTTT; CDR3: CASSATLGHTDTQYF
J: TRBJ2-1; D: TRBD2; size: many; V: TRBV4-1; DNA: TGCGCCAGCATTGGGGAGGGAGGGCCAACTGAGCAGTTCTTC; CDR3: CASIGEGGPTEQFF
J: TRBJ2-1; D: TRBD2; size: few; V: TRBV6-2/TRBV6-3; DNA: TGTGCCAGCAGGCCACTAGCGGTTGGAGGGGATGAGCAGTTCTTC; CDR3: CASRPLAVGGDEQFF
J: TRBJ2-4; D: TRBD1; size: .; V: TRBV15; DNA: TGTGCCACCAGCAGTCAGACAGGGGGCCCAACTCTAAATAACATTCAGTACTTC; CDR3: CATSSQTGGPTLNNIQYF
J: TRBJ1-2; D: .; size: .; V: TRBV4-1; DNA: TGCGCCAGCAGCCAAGCAGCAGGGGCGAGGGATGGCTACACCTTC; CDR3: CASSQAAGARDGYTF
J: TRBJ1-5; D: .; size: .; V: TRBV20-1; DNA: TGCAGTGCTAGATCAGGGGCCACGTCTAATCAGCCCCAGCATTTT; CDR3: CSARSGATSNQPQHF
J: TRBJ2-5; D: .; size: .; V: TRBV9; DNA: TGTGCCAGCAGCACAACCGGGACTGGGGTGGGGGAGACCCAGTACTTC; CDR3: CASSTTGTGVGETQYF
J: TRBJ2-7; D: TRBD1; size: .; V: TRBV30; DNA: TGTGCCTGGAGTACGGGACAGGGCTCCGAGCAGTACTTC; CDR3: CAWSTGQGSEQYF
J: TRBJ2-5; D: TRBD1; size: .; V: TRBV5-1; DNA: TGCGCCAGCAGCTGGACAGGGGGCGGCCAGGAGACCCAGTACTTC; CDR3: CASSWTGGGQETQYF
J: TRBJ1-5; D: .; size: few; V: TRBV3-1; DNA: TGTGCCAGCAGCCAAGAGCACAATCAGCCCCAGCATTTT; CDR3: CASSQEHNQPQHF
J: TRBJ1-4; D: .; size: .; V: TRBV5-1; DNA: TGCGCCAGCAGCTTGGTCGGAGGAGGGGCTGCTAAACAGAATGAAAAACTGTTTTTT; CDR3: CASSLVGGGAAKQNEKLFF
J: TRBJ1-5; D: TRBD1; size: .; V: TRBV20-1; DNA: TGCAGTGCTAGAGTTCAGGGGGAGGGCAATCAGCCCCAGCATTTT; CDR3: CSARVQGEGNQPQHF
J: TRBJ2-6; D: .; size: .; V: TRBV28; DNA: TGTGCCAGCAGACACGATGGGTGGGGATATGCTGGGGCCAACGTCCTGACTTTC; CDR3: CASRHDGWGYAGANVLTF
J: TRBJ1-1; D: TRBD1; size: .; V: TRBV6-2/TRBV6-3; DNA: TGTGCCAGCAGTTACGGGGACAGGGGGCGGAACACTGAAGCTTTCTTT; CDR3: CASSYGDRGRNTEAFF
J: TRBJ1-4; D: TRBD1; size: few; V: TRBV29-1; DNA: TGCAGCGCACAGGGGGCTAATGAAAAACTGTTTTTT; CDR3: CSAQGANEKLFF
J: TRBJ2-2; D: .; size: .; V: TRBV20-1; DNA: TGCAGTACTTTTAGGTGGACCGGGGAGCTGTTTTTT; CDR3: CSTFRWTGELFF
J: TRBJ2-2; D: .; size: .; V: TRBV20-1; DNA: TGTAGTGCTCCCCGAGGGGGGACCGGGGAGCTGTTTTTT; CDR3: CSAPRGGTGELFF
J: TRBJ2-7; D: .; size: many; V: TRBV6-1; DNA: TGTGCCAGCCGACTTTCTTGGGAGCAGTACTTC; CDR3: CASRLSWEQYF
J: TRBJ2-1; D: TRBD1; size: .; V: TRBV20-1; DNA: TGCAGTGCCCGCACCCGGACAGGGTACTACAATGAGCAGTTCTTC; CDR3: CSARTRTGYYNEQFF
J: TRBJ2-7; D: TRBD1; size: .; V: TRBV5-4; DNA: TGTGTCAGCAGCGGCCGGGACAGGGAGGTCGCTGGGGAGCAGTACTTC; CDR3: CVSSGRDREVAGEQYF
J: TRBJ2-2; D: .; size: .; V: TRBV7-2; DNA: TGTGCCAGCAGCTTCAGGTCTCCCACCGGGGAGCTGTTTTTT; CDR3: CASSFRSPTGELFF
J: TRBJ2-7; D: .; size: .; V: TRBV28; DNA: TGTGCCAGCAGGGTGCCTTCCGGCGAGCAGTACTTC; CDR3: CASRVPSGEQYF
J: TRBJ2-7; D: .; size: once; V: TRBV4-1; DNA: TGCGCCGGCAGCCAAGATGCTGGGGCGCAAAACGAGCAGTACTTC; CDR3: CAGSQDAGAQNEQYF
J: TRBJ1-1; D: .; size: .; V: TRBV7-9; DNA: TGTGCCACCACCGGGACAAGGAACACTGAAGCTTTCTTT; CDR3: CATTGTRNTEAFF
J: TRBJ2-7; D: TRBD2; size: .; V: TRBV18; DNA: TGTGCCAGCTCACCCCGAGGAGGGGGAAGCGGGGGGGCCTACGAGCAGTACTTC; CDR3: CASSPRGGGSGGAYEQYF
J: TRBJ2-1; D: .; size: .; V: TRBV7-3; DNA: TGTGCCAGCAGGGGAGGTGAAACCTACAATGAGCAGTTCTTC; CDR3: CASRGGETYNEQFF
J: TRBJ1-2; D: .; size: .; V: TRBV12-3/TRBV12-4; DNA: TGTGCCAGCAGTTTTTCGGAATATGGCTACACCTTC; CDR3: CASSFSEYGYTF